This T cell receptor beta chain was captured by sequencing in a study of graft-versus-host responses after intestinal transplantation (dated by TCRdb to the early 2020s). A note on the overall study: Multivisceral, liver-intestinal, or isolated intestinal transplants were received by the recipients. A peak of at least 4% donor T cells among recipient peripheral blood mononuclear cells was the definition used for donor T cell macrochimerism. After intestinal transplantation, graft-versus-host and host-versus-graft alloreactive T cell clones were followed in the graft, circulation and bone marrow using bulk TCR-beta CDR3 sequencing. To identify alloreactive clones, pre-transplant mixed lymphocyte reaction products were sequenced and compared with unstimulated pre-transplant donor and recipient T cells. The cohort enrolled about two dozen intestinal transplant recipients, one of whom was a retransplant, and a few patients without pretransplant specimens were excluded. Anti-thymocyte globulin induction was given to all recipients, followed by maintenance tacrolimus and steroids for about 3 years. Rather than being sequenced by the commercial service, samples from a few later patients were sequenced in-house on an Illumina MiSeq and processed with MiXCR.

From the germline V gene, CDR1 is SGDLS and CDR2 is YYNGEE. Counted from cysteine to phenylalanine, this CDR3 has 14 amino acids. Left in the record is the CDR3 DNA by itself, 42 bases read in frame from the first base. The germline V end is reduced by 0 bases and the J end by 3 bases; junction bases left unmatched: 3. Of note for this clone: Its antigen is not yet known. Per-base qualities were not stored, and no clone one base away is much larger.

Dithiothreitol, EDTA incubations and collagenase D digestion were used to isolate intraepithelial and lamina propria lymphocytes from graft specimens. Serial intestinal graft biopsy specimens collected up to 600 days after transplant underwent bulk TCR-beta sequencing. The method was the immunoSEQ multiplex PCR assay. High-throughput TCR-beta CDR3 sequencing of genomic DNA from most patients was performed by Adaptive Biotechnologies. In the original analysis: Adaptive's ImmunoSEQ software was the source of the TCR sequencing data for roughly 19 patients, while a few other patients were processed with MiXCR and VDJtools. CDR3 nucleotide sequences shared between donor and recipient were removed because their origin could not be assigned. To be classed as alloreactive, a clone needed at least 2-fold expansion over unstimulated cells and a minimum CFSE-low frequency of 0.002% (template counts) or 0.001% (read counts). A clone was considered mappable if detected in the sequenced pre-transplant spleen, lymph node, or MLR CFSE-low populations of the donor or recipient. The cumulative frequency of alloreactive clones was calculated as a percentage of all sequences, weighted by copy number. TCRdb obtained this table from immuneACCESS and retained in-frame rearrangements with V and J assigned. These tables miss some clones; where compared with another copy, unresolved V genes account for less than half of the shortfall, and the remainder is unexplained. V and J calls and clone size are given by that table; D and trimming were obtained from the DNA. The table for this sample lists 9,500 to 15,000 clones; around three quarters of them were counted only once. In total, the top ten clones hold 4.3% of the sample.

The study at large found these results: GvH clones were detected in recipient bone marrow, and some of these GvH clones were observed earlier in ileal mucosa or blood, consistent with an intestinal mucosal origin. Early after transplant, declines in HvG clones were associated with peak levels of circulating GvH clones. High GvH to HvG T cell clonal ratios were observed in the allografts of patients with donor T cell macrochimerism. Conclusions were limited by the relatively low number and heterogeneity of intestinal transplant patients.

The source material was ileum tissue, sampled less than 150 days after intestinal transplantation. The sequence derives from a human patient who received an intestinal transplant, so some T cells may come from the graft donor. The V and J segments used are TRBV9 and TRBJ2-7; a stretch of 7 junction bases matches TRBD2. The DNA sequence reads TGTGCCAGCAGCGTAGGGACTAGGAACTACGAGCAGTACTTC. The translation is CASSVGTRNYEQYF.